This T cell receptor (beta chain) was captured in a study of blood T cell repertoires in COVID-19. Looking at the study overall: Sources were T cells, B-cell-depleted T cells, or PBMCs; the material itself was cDNA or gDNA.

The germline V gene has CDR1 MNHEY and CDR2 SMNVEV (reference sequence). With 5 bases removed from V and 0 bases from J, the gap between germline ends came to 14 bases. The CDR3 loop spans 16 amino acids. This table comes from immunoSEQ multiplex PCR, and its TCRdb copy is limited to in-frame clones, with some not included. The sample shows about 170,000 clones, more than 75% of them seen only once. The J gene is TRBJ2-4, the V gene TRBV27; D is unresolved. The TCR comes from a woman older than 75 with COVID-19, enrolled during active disease. The sample taken for sequencing was peripheral blood. CDR3 region: CASSVEGGVAKNIQYF. DNA of the CDR3: TGTGCCAGCAGTGTCGAAGGCGGAGTAGCCAAAAACATTCAGTACTTC.